These 10 T cell receptor beta chains came from one sample sequenced in a study of shared clonotypes between healthy human individuals. This table comes from immunoSEQ multiplex PCR, and its TCRdb copy is limited to in-frame clones, with some not included. The sample shows under 550,000 clones, roughly 95% of them seen only once. The sequenced sample was naive CD4+ T cells sorted from blood. The subset is: CD45RA+ positively selected. These receptors were taken from a woman under 40 in good health.

This sequence joins TRBV7-9 and TRBJ2-1; no clear D. The CDR3 contains 15 residues. Between the trimmed V and J ends, which lost 5 bases and 6 bases, there was a span of 17 bases. Germline CDR1 SEHNR, CDR2 FQNEAQ (reference sequence). The CDR3 DNA sequence: TGTGCCAGCAGCCCTGGACCGAACCTGGGCAATGAGCAGTTCTTC. Protein sequence: CASSPGPNLGNEQFF. The full variable domain, completed using reference TRBV7-9 and TRBJ2-1, is DTGVSQNPRHKITKRGQNVTFRCDPISEHNRLYWYRQTLGQGPEFLTYFQNEAQLEKSRLLSDRFSAERPKGSFSTLEIQRTEQGDSAMYLCASSPGPNLGNEQFFGPGTRLTVL.

The chain joins TRBV6-5 to TRBJ2-7, with D possibly TRBD2 on 5 matching bases. V was shortened by 6 bases and J by 6 bases, with 21 bases between the two germline ends. Germline CDR1 and CDR2: MNHEY and SVGAGI. The CDR3 is 15 residues long. DNA for the CDR3: TGTGCCAGCAGACACACCATAGGAGGCGAGGCCGAGCAGTACTTC. Amino acids: CASRHTIGGEAEQYF.

The rearrangement uses TRBV30 and TRBJ1-1, with 7 bases matching TRBD1. The germline gives CDR1 GTSNPN, CDR2 SVGIG (reference sequence). The CDR3 has 13 amino acids. V shed 8 bases and J 2 bases; nucleotides not matched to a gene: 8. The CDR3 region has the DNA TGTGCCGGGGCGGGGGACAGAAACACTGAAGCTTTCTTT. Translating it yields CAGAGDRNTEAFF.

This chain uses TRBV29-1 with TRBJ2-3; D may correspond to TRBD1 or TRBD2 (7 bases each). The CDR3 spans 13 residues. Germline V CDR1 and CDR2: SQVTM, ANQGSEA. V lost 4 bases and J 6 bases, leaving 14 bases between the germline ends. In DNA form, the CDR3 reads TGCAGCGTTGGCAGGGGGGGGCTGGATACGCAGTATTTT. The encoded protein is CSVGRGGLDTQYF.

The V gene is TRBV25-1, the J gene TRBJ1-1; D uncertain. The ends were cut back, 3 bases at V and 1 base at J, with 12 bases in the middle. Germline assignment: CDR1 MGHDK and CDR2 SYGVNS. The CDR3 loop spans 15 amino acids. The CDR3 protein is CASSETQRANTEAFF. CDR3 coding DNA: TGTGCCAGCAGTGAGACACAGCGGGCGAACACTGAAGCTTTCTTT.

The V gene is TRBV2, the J gene TRBJ1-4; D ambiguous. Deletions cut 6 bases from V and 4 bases from J, with 12 bases between. CDR1 and CDR2 (germline): SNHLY, FYNNEI. This CDR3 is built from 14 residues. In nucleotides, the CDR3 is TGTGCCAGCAGGTCTGCGGGCCATAATGAAAAACTGTTTTTT. It yields the protein CASRSAGHNEKLFF.

V and J are TRBV28 and TRBJ2-7; 8 bases align to TRBD1. The germline gives CDR1 MDHEN, CDR2 SYDVKM. The CDR3 contains 16 residues. J was trimmed by 3 bases and V by 4 bases; bases with no gene match: 11. CDR3 loop: CASSYAVGTGRYEQYF. The CDR3, as DNA: TGTGCCAGCAGTTATGCCGTCGGGACAGGCCGCTACGAGCAGTACTTC.

The CDR3 region has the DNA TGTGCCAGCAGTCCCCCACTGGTCAGGGGCACAGATACGCAGTATTTT. Its protein is CASSPPLVRGTDTQYF. The genes are TRBV27 and TRBJ2-3, with a possible D match to TRBD1 (5 bases). From germline, CDR1 is MNHEY and CDR2 SMNVEV (reference sequence). Trimming cost V 5 bases and J 1 base, with 16 bases left between them. This CDR3 has 16 amino acids.

The chain has TRBV18 and TRBJ1-2; the match to TRBD1 covers 7 bases. This CDR3 has 16 amino acids. Germline V gives CDR1 KGHSH, CDR2 LQKENI. Unmatched junction bases numbered 11, after V lost 3 bases and J lost 4 bases. CDR3 residues: CASSPTFEGAPYGYTF. In nucleotides, the CDR3 is TGTGCCAGCTCACCGACATTTGAGGGGGCCCCCTATGGCTACACCTTC.

V is TRBV6-5 and J is TRBJ1-1; D may be TRBD1 (5 bases). CDR1 is MNHEY, CDR2 SVGAGI, per germline. V lost 7 bases and J 6 bases, leaving 12 bases between the germline ends. The length of the CDR3 is 12 residues. Here the CDR3 DNA reads TGTGCCAGCAATAACCCAGGGTCTGAAGCTTTCTTT. Amino acid sequence: CASNNPGSEAFF.